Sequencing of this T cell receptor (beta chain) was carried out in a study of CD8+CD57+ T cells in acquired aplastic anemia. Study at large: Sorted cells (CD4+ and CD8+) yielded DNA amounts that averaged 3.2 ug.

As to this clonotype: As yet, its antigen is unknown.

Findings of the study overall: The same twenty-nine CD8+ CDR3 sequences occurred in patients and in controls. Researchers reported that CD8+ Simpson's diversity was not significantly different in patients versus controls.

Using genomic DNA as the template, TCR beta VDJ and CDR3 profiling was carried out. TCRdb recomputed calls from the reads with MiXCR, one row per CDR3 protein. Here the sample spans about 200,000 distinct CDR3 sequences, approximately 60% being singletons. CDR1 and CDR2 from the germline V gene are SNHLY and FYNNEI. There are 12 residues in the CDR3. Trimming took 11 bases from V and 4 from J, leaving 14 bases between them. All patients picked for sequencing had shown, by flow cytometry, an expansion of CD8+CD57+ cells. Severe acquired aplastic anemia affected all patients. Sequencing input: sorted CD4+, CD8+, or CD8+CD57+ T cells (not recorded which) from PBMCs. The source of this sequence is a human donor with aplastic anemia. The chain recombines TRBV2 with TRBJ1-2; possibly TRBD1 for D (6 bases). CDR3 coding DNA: TGTGCCCGAAATAGGGGGACCTATGGCTACACCTTC. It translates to CARNRGTYGYTF.